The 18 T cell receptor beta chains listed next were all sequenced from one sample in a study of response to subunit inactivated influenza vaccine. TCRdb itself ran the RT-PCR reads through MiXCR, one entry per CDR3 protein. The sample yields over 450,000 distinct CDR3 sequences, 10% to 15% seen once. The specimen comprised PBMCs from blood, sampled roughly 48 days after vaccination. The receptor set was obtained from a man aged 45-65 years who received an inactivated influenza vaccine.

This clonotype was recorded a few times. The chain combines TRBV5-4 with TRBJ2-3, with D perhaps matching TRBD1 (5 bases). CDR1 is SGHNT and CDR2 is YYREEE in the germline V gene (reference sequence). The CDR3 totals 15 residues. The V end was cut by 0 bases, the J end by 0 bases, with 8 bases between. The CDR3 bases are TGTGCCAGCAGCTTGGTTGGGGCTAGCACAGATACGCAGTATTTT. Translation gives CASSLVGASTDTQYF.

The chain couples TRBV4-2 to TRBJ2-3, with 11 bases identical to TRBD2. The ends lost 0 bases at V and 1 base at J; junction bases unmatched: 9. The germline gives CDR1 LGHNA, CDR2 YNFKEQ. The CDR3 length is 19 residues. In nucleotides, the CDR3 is TGTGCCAGCAGCCAAGATGTTAGGAAGACTAGCGGGGGCACAGATACGCAGTATTTT. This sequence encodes CASSQDVRKTSGGTDTQYF.

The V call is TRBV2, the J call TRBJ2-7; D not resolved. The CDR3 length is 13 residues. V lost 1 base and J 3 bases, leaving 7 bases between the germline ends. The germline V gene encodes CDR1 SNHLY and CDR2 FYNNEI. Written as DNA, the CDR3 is TGTGCCAGCAGTGAAGGGTTCAGCTACGAGCAGTACTTC. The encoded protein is CASSEGFSYEQYF.

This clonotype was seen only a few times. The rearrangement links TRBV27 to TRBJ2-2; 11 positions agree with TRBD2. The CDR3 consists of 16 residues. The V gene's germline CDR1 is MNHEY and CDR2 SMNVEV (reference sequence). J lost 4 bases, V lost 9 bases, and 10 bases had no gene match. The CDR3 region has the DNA TGTGCCAGTAATACCGTAGCGGGAGGGATCACCGGGGAGCTGTTTTTT. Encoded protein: CASNTVAGGITGELFF.

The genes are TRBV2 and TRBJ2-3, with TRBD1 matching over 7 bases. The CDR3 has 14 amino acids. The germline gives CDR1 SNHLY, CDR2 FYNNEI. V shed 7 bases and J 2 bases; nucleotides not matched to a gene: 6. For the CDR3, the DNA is TGTGCCAGCACGACAGGGCCTTACACAGATACGCAGTATTTT. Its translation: CASTTGPYTDTQYF.

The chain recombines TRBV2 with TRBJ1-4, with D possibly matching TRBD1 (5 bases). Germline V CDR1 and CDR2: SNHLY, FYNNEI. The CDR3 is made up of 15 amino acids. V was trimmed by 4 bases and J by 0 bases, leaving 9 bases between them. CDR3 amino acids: CASSVEGATNEKLFF. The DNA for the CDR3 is TGTGCCAGCAGTGTAGAAGGGGCAACTAATGAAAAACTGTTTTTT.

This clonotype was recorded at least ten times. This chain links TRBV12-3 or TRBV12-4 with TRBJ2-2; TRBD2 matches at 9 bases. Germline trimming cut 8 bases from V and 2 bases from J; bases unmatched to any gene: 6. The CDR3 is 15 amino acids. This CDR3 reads CASYSGGFNTGELFF. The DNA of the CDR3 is TGTGCCAGCTATAGCGGGGGTTTCAACACCGGGGAGCTGTTTTTT.

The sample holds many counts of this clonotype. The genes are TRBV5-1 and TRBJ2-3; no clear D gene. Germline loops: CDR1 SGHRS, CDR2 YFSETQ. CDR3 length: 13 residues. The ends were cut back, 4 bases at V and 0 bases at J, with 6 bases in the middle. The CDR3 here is CASSTASTDTQYF. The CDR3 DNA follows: TGCGCCAGCAGCACGGCTAGCACAGATACGCAGTATTTT.

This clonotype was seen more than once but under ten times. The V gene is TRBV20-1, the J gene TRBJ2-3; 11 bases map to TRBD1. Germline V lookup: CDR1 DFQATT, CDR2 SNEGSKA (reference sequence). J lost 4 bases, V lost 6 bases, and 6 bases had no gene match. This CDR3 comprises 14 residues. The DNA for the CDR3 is TGCAGTGCCAAAGGGACAGGGGGATCAGATACGCAGTATTTT. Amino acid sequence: CSAKGTGGSDTQYF.

CDR3 residues: CASSSGPLGLFF. In DNA, the CDR3 is TGTGCCAGCAGTTCCGGACCCCTCGGGCTGTTTTTT. The chain joins TRBV28 to TRBJ2-2, with unresolved D. The CDR3 length is 12 residues. V lost 4 bases, J lost 13 bases, and 13 bases lay in between. Germline V gives CDR1 MDHEN, CDR2 SYDVKM.

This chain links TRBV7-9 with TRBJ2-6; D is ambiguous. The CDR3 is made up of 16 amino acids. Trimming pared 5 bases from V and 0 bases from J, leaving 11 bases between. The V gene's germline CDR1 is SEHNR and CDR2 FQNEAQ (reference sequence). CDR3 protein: CASSPRWDSGANVLTF. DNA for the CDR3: TGTGCCAGCAGCCCCAGATGGGACTCTGGGGCCAACGTCCTGACTTTC.

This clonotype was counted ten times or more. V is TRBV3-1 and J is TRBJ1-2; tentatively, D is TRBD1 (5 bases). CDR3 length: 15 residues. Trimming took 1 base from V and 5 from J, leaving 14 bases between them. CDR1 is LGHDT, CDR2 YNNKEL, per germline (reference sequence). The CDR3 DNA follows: TGTGCCAGCAGCCAAGGAGGAGGGGACTGGTATGGCTACACCTTC. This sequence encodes CASSQGGGDWYGYTF. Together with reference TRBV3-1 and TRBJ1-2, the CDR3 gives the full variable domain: DTAVSQTPKYLVTQMGNDKSIKCEQNLGHDTMYWYKQDSKKFLKIMFSYNNKELIINETVPNRFSPKSPDKAHLNLHINSLELGDSAVYFCASSQGGGDWYGYTFGSGTRLTVV.

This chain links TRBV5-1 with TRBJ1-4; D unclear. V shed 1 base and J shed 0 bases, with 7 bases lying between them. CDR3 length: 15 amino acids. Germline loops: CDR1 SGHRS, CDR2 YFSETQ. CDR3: CASSLKAATNEKLFF. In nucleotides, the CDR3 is TGCGCCAGCAGCTTGAAGGCCGCAACTAATGAAAAACTGTTTTTT.

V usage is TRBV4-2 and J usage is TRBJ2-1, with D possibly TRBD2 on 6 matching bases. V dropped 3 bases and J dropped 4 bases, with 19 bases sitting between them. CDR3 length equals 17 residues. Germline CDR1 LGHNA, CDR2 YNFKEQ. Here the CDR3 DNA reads TGTGCCAGCAGCCACCTATCAGGAGGGGCGAAGTACAATGAGCAGTTCTTC. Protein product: CASSHLSGGAKYNEQFF.

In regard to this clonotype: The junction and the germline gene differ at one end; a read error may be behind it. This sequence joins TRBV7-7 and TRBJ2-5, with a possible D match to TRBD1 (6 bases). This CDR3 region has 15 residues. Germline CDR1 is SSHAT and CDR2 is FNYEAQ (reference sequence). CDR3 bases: TGTGCCAGCAGCCGAATACCAGACAGGTCAGAGACCCTGTACTTC. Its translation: CASSRIPDRSETLYF.

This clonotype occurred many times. The CDR3 bases are TGTGCCAGCAGTCCCCTTTGGCAGTTGAACTATGGCTACACCTTC. This codes for CASSPLWQLNYGYTF. The V gene is TRBV6-1, the J gene TRBJ1-2, with D unclear. There are 15 residues in the CDR3. Germline V gene data show CDR1 as MNHNS and CDR2 as SASEGT. V was cut by 5 bases and J by 2 bases, with 15 bases left in between.

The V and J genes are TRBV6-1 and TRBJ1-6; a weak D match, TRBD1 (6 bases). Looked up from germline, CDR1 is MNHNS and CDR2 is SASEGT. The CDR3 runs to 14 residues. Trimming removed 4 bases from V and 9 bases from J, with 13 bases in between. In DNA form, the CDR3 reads TGTGCCAGCAGTGCTTCAACAGGGATTTCACCCCTCCACTTT. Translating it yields CASSASTGISPLHF.

Here the CDR3 DNA reads TGTGCCAGCAGCTTGGTTCCGGCTACAATGGGGGGCTACACCTTC. Its translation is CASSLVPATMGGYTF. The rearrangement links TRBV5-6 to TRBJ1-2; D remains unclear. CDR1 is SGHDT and CDR2 is YYEEEE in the germline V gene. There are 15 residues in the CDR3. V lost 0 bases, J lost 8 bases, and 17 bases lay in between. The whole variable domain, remainder taken from reference TRBV5-6 and TRBJ1-2, is DAGVTQSPTHLIKTRGQQVTLRCSPKSGHDTVSWYQQALGQGPQFIFQYYEEEERQRGNFPDRFSGHQFPNYSSELNVNALLLGDSALYLCASSLVPATMGGYTFGSGTRLTVV.